The next 17 T cell receptor beta chains were all read from a single sample in a study of CD8 T cells in ankylosing spondylitis (dated by TCRdb to about 2017). Libraries were constructed by 5' RACE. The listed sequencing device is Illumina HiSeq 2500. Using fastp at Q25 and MiXCR, TCRdb reprocessed the public reads and kept productive beta chains. Entries that share a CDR3 protein sequence are merged under the most common genes and DNA. The table for this sample lists about 130,000 distinct CDR3 sequences; 11% of them were counted only once. The biggest ten clones account for about 3.8% of the sample. The sequenced sample consisted of blood, either unsorted or a sorted T cell fraction (not recorded which). The receptors derive from a female donor with ankylosing spondylitis or in good health (not recorded which).

The table lists this clonotype with many counts. The genes are TRBV12-3 or TRBV12-4 and TRBJ1-6; D may be TRBD1 (5 bases). V dropped 8 bases and J dropped 3 bases, with 8 bases sitting between them. There are 13 residues in the CDR3. The CDR3 reads CASLDSYNSPLHF. CDR3 bases: TGTGCCAGCCTCGACAGCTATAATTCACCCCTCCACTTT.

This chain connects TRBV7-9 to TRBJ2-3; D is unclear. The length of the CDR3 is 15 residues. CDR1 SEHNR and CDR2 FQNEAQ come from the germline V gene (reference sequence). V dropped 5 bases and J dropped 2 bases, with 14 bases sitting between them. CDR3: CASSQGPSFTDTQYF. CDR3 bases: TGTGCCAGCAGCCAAGGCCCCTCCTTCACAGATACGCAGTATTTT.

The table lists this clonotype with many counts. The V gene is TRBV27, the J gene TRBJ2-7; 10 nucleotides align to TRBD1. This CDR3 contains 14 residues. The V and J ends lost 5 bases and 7 bases, in that order; junction bases with no gene match: 8. Germline CDR1 reads MNHEY; CDR2 reads SMNVEV (reference sequence). The CDR3 bases are TGTGCCAGCAGTCCGGGACAGGGGCTAAGGGAGCAGTACTTC. Amino acids: CASSPGQGLREQYF.

In its sample, this clonotype was seen many times. The chain is built from TRBV5-1 and TRBJ1-6; D might be TRBD1 (5 bases). V gave up 6 bases and J gave up 10 bases, with 17 bases separating them. Germline CDR1 SGHRS, CDR2 YFSETQ. The CDR3 extends over 14 amino acids. The chain's CDR3 is CASTRTGEGSPLHF. The CDR3 nucleotides read TGCGCCAGCACGAGGACGGGGGAGGGCTCACCCCTCCACTTT.

This clonotype was seen ten or more times. The gene calls are TRBV6-1 and TRBJ1-5; the match to TRBD1 covers 11 bases. The germline V gene encodes CDR1 MNHNS and CDR2 SASEGT. The CDR3 is made up of 17 amino acids. V shed 4 bases, J shed 6 bases, and the junction held 11 bases outside the gene matches. CDR3 DNA sequence: TGTGCCAGCAGTGGGTGGACAGGGGGCGAGGCCAGTCAGCCCCAGCATTTT. It codes for CASSGWTGGEASQPQHF.

The chain couples TRBV27 to TRBJ2-7; 8 bases line up with TRBD1. Trimming at V came to 5 bases and at J to 7 bases, leaving 10 bases not matched to a gene. The germline CDR1 and CDR2 sequences are MNHEY and SMNVEV (reference sequence). CDR3 length: 14 residues. CDR3 sequence reads: CASSRDRGSEEQYF. The CDR3 nucleotides read TGTGCCAGCAGTCGCGACAGGGGTTCAGAAGAGCAGTACTTC.

This clonotype turned up a few times. A much larger clone differs by one base, so this may be a read error. The CDR3 DNA follows: TGTACCAGCAGCCATGAACTAGCGGGATGGAATGAGCAGTTCTTC. It is translated as CTSSHELAGWNEQFF. The V call is TRBV3-1, the J call TRBJ2-1; 10 nucleotides match TRBD2. The CDR3 consists of 15 residues. The germline V gene encodes CDR1 LGHDT and CDR2 YNNKEL (reference sequence).

In its sample, this clonotype was seen many times. CDR3 amino acids: CASSPTRPGELFF. In nucleotides, the CDR3 is TGTGCCAGCAGCCCGACCAGACCCGGGGAGCTGTTTTTT. The chain uses TRBV7-2 and TRBJ2-2, with D uncertain. CDR1 is SGHTA and CDR2 is FQGNSA in the germline V gene. Trimming removed 5 bases at V and 6 bases at J, with 10 bases between. This CDR3 spans 13 amino acids.

In its sample, this clonotype was seen many times. The rearrangement uses TRBV7-9 and TRBJ1-5; 9 bases align to TRBD1. The CDR3 sequence is 15 residues long. Per germline, CDR1 SEHNR and CDR2 FQNEAQ (reference sequence). The V segment lost 4 bases and the J segment 4 bases; nucleotides outside the gene matches: 5. The CDR3 spells CASSSGTGWNQPQHF. DNA for the CDR3: TGTGCCAGCAGCTCCGGGACAGGGTGGAATCAGCCCCAGCATTTT.

This clonotype was seen repeatedly, ten times or more. The chain employs TRBV20-1 and TRBJ2-7, with TRBD1 matching 7 bases. Germline V gene lookup returns CDR1 DFQATT and CDR2 SNEGSKA (reference sequence). The junction had 10 bases not matched to a gene; V was cut back by 5 bases and J by 6 bases. This CDR3 has 13 residues. In nucleotides, the CDR3 is TGCAGTGCTTCCGGACAGGTTATCGGCGAGCAGTACTTC. Its protein is CSASGQVIGEQYF.

This clonotype showed up many times. V and J are TRBV28 and TRBJ2-1, with D possibly matching TRBD2 (6 bases). V was cut by 5 bases and J by 7 bases, with 15 bases left in between. The CDR3 contains 14 residues. CDR1 and CDR2 from the germline V gene are MDHEN and SYDVKM. The CDR3: CASSLAGYRNEQFF. CDR3 DNA: TGTGCCAGCAGTCTCGCGGGGTACCGAAATGAGCAGTTCTTC.

This clonotype was found a few times. This chain joins TRBV20-1 and TRBJ2-7; the D gene is possibly TRBD1 (5 bases). Trimming shortened V by 0 bases and J by 1 base, and 10 bases separated the two germline ends. Germline V lookup: CDR1 DFQATT, CDR2 SNEGSKA (reference sequence). The CDR3 runs 14 residues. The CDR3 loop reads CSARDGRQSYEQYF. CDR3 in DNA: TGCAGTGCTAGAGATGGAAGACAGTCCTACGAGCAGTACTTC.

This clonotype was counted at least ten times. This chain connects TRBV30 to TRBJ1-5; no firm D call. V lost 0 bases to trimming and J lost 5 bases, with 8 bases between them. Germline lookup yields CDR1 GTSNPN and CDR2 SVGIG (reference sequence). There are 13 residues in the CDR3. For the CDR3, the DNA is TGTGCCTGGAGTGTACTTGGACATCAGCCCCAGCATTTT. Translated, it gives CAWSVLGHQPQHF.

This clonotype was recorded at least ten times. The genes are TRBV12-3 or TRBV12-4 and TRBJ2-1; 13 positions match TRBD2. V lost 5 bases, J lost 7 bases, and 8 bases stayed unmatched. This CDR3 contains 16 residues. CDR3 loop: CASSPWTSGSYNEQFF. In nucleotides, the CDR3 is TGTGCCAGCAGTCCATGGACTAGCGGGAGTTATAATGAGCAGTTCTTC.

This clonotype occurred many times. J is TRBJ2-3 and V is TRBV12-3 or TRBV12-4; 9 positions agree with TRBD2. The CDR3 has 15 residues. V dropped 6 bases and J dropped 5; count of bases not matched to a gene: 9. The CDR3 DNA is TGTGCCAGCAGCCTGATGGCGGGAGGGGGAGATACGCAGTATTTT. Protein sequence: CASSLMAGGGDTQYF.

This clonotype was counted ten times or more. The chain couples TRBV29-1 to TRBJ1-3, with 8 bases lining up with TRBD1. The CDR3 has 15 residues. With V trimmed by 0 bases and J by 5 bases, 6 bases remained unmatched. CDR1 is SQVTM, CDR2 ANQGSEA, per germline. CDR3 coding DNA: TGCAGCGTTGAAGACAGGGGGCTTAGAAGAAACACCATATATTTT. This gives the protein CSVEDRGLRRNTIYF.

At least ten counts were recorded for this clonotype. The chain employs TRBV5-1 and TRBJ2-5; D is undetermined. This CDR3 is 13 amino acids long. Trimming stripped 0 bases from V and 5 bases from J, with 8 bases between. The germline V gene encodes CDR1 SGHRS and CDR2 YFSETQ. CDR3 in amino acids: CASSLEGVETQYF. CDR3 sequence (DNA): TGCGCCAGCAGCTTGGAAGGTGTGGAGACCCAGTACTTC.